This passage covers 32 T cell receptor beta chains from one sample sequenced in a study of cytomegalovirus exposure and HLA in healthy donors (TCRdb year 2017). Libraries were prepared through the immunoSEQ multiplex PCR assay. For the multiplex PCR, a mixture combining 60 forward primers for TCR Vbeta segments and 13 reverse primers for TCR Jbeta segments was used. The clones in this table, taken by TCRdb from immuneACCESS, are in-frame only. Not every clone is retained; where verified, under half of the shortfall comes from an unresolved V gene, and the cause of the rest is unknown. The sample yields hundreds of thousands of clones; less than 85% were counted once. The ten biggest clones cover over 0.55% of the sample. Sequencing was carried out using PBMCs. The receptor set was obtained from a young man in good health and CMV-seronegative.

This clone was counted a few times. The gene calls are TRBV28 and TRBJ1-3, with unresolved D. Germline lookup yields CDR1 MDHEN and CDR2 SYDVKM. The germline V and J ends were trimmed by 7 bases and 3 bases, with 16 bases remaining between them. CDR3 length equals 15 residues. Here the CDR3 DNA reads TGTGCCAGCATCGACTTCGCAGCTAATGGAAACACCATATATTTT. Translated, it gives CASIDFAANGNTIYF.

V is TRBV5-1 and J is TRBJ2-1, with a tentative D call TRBD2 (5 bases). Germline CDR1 and CDR2: SGHRS and YFSETQ. V lost 4 bases and J 3 bases, leaving 14 bases between the germline ends. The CDR3 covers 15 residues. In nucleotides, the CDR3 is TGCGCCAGCAGCCCCCGGACTGGCAACTACAATGAGCAGTTCTTC. This gives the protein CASSPRTGNYNEQFF.

This chain uses TRBV2 with TRBJ1-1, with 7 bases that match TRBD1. Trimming took 4 bases from V and 1 from J; bases not matched to a gene: 6. Looked up from germline, CDR1 is SNHLY and CDR2 is FYNNEI. This CDR3 has 15 amino acids. The CDR3 protein is CASSVEPGGNTEAFF. As DNA, the CDR3 is TGTGCCAGCAGTGTAGAACCAGGGGGGAACACTGAAGCTTTCTTT.

The genes are TRBV29-1 and TRBJ2-4; no definite D call. Germline V lookup: CDR1 SQVTM, CDR2 ANQGSEA. V lost 5 bases, J lost 0 bases, and 11 bases lay in between. The CDR3 sequence is 14 residues long. DNA for the CDR3: TGCAGCGTTTCCCCTACAGTAGCCAAAAACATTCAGTACTTC. Translating it yields CSVSPTVAKNIQYF.

This clone was observed a few times. This chain links TRBV30 with TRBJ1-2; tentative D call: TRBD1 (6 bases). Trimming removed 6 bases from V and 10 bases from J, with 18 bases in between. CDR3 length: 12 amino acids. Per the germline V gene, CDR1 is GTSNPN and CDR2 is SVGIG (reference sequence). The CDR3 protein is CACQGGWIAYTF. In nucleotides, the CDR3 is TGTGCCTGCCAAGGGGGTTGGATTGCCTACACCTTC. Full variable domain (outside the CDR3, taken from reference TRBV30 and TRBJ1-2): SQTIHQWPATLVQPVGSPLSLECTVEGTSNPNLYWYRQAAGRGLQLLFYSVGIGQISSEVPQNLSASRPQDRQFILSSKKLLLSDSGFYLCACQGGWIAYTFGSGTRLTVV.

This clone was seen a handful of times. The J gene is TRBJ2-7, the V gene TRBV30; the match to TRBD1 covers 7 bases. Germline V gene lookup returns CDR1 GTSNPN and CDR2 SVGIG (reference sequence). V dropped 0 bases and J dropped 7; count of bases not matched to a gene: 12. The CDR3 has 15 amino acids. CDR3 amino acids: CAWSVIDRASGEQYF. CDR3 nucleotide sequence: TGTGCCTGGAGTGTTATTGACAGGGCTTCGGGGGAGCAGTACTTC.

V gene TRBV29-1 combines with J gene TRBJ2-7; D perhaps matches TRBD1 (6 bases). Germline CDR1 and CDR2: SQVTM and ANQGSEA. V lost 0 bases to trimming and J lost 0 bases, with 9 bases between them. The CDR3 contains 14 residues. The DNA for the CDR3 is TGCAGCGTTGAAGAGGTCAGGGGCTCCTACGAGCAGTACTTC. Translated: CSVEEVRGSYEQYF.

This chain uses TRBV6-1 with TRBJ2-7, with D possibly being TRBD2 (6 bases). Between the trimmed V and J ends, which lost 3 bases and 8 bases, there was a span of 14 bases. Germline values: CDR1 MNHNS, CDR2 SASEGT. This CDR3 has 13 amino acids. CDR3 sequence: CASSEGLASKQYF. DNA of the CDR3: TGTGCCAGCAGTGAGGGTCTAGCGAGTAAGCAGTACTTC.

The chain joins TRBV6-5 to TRBJ1-1; D is uncertain. Germline assignment: CDR1 MNHEY and CDR2 SVGAGI. The V gene lost 0 bases and the J gene lost 4 bases, with 12 bases spanning the gap. CDR3 length: 15 amino acids. The DNA of the CDR3 is TGTGCCAGCAGTTACTCTGGAGGGCAGACCACTGAAGCTTTCTTT. This encodes CASSYSGGQTTEAFF.

The CDR3 DNA sequence: TGCAGTGCTACCGGGACAGGGGGTTACACCTTC. It specifies CSATGTGGYTF. The chain links TRBV20-1 to TRBJ1-2; 11 positions match TRBD1. The CDR3 has 11 residues. J lost 11 bases, V lost 4 bases, and 3 bases had no gene match. Germline lookup yields CDR1 DFQATT and CDR2 SNEGSKA (reference sequence).

The V gene is TRBV7-9, the J gene TRBJ1-1, with D uncertain. The CDR3 is 14 residues long. V gave up 2 bases and J gave up 5 bases, with 12 bases separating them. CDR1 and CDR2 from the germline V gene are SEHNR and FQNEAQ (reference sequence). In DNA form, the CDR3 reads TGTGCCAGCAGCTTACCCCTCTCGGGAACTGAAGCTTTCTTT. This codes for CASSLPLSGTEAFF.

The table lists this clone with a few counts. The genes are TRBV18 and TRBJ2-2; 7 nucleotides align to TRBD1. The V gene end was trimmed by 4 bases and the J gene end by 4 bases; junction bases not matched to a gene: 6. The CDR3 is 15 residues long. Germline CDR1 KGHSH, CDR2 LQKENI. The CDR3 region is CASSLDRVGTGELFF. CDR3 DNA sequence: TGTGCCAGCTCACTCGACAGGGTCGGCACCGGGGAGCTGTTTTTT. Combining the CDR3 with reference TRBV18 and TRBJ2-2 gives the whole variable domain NAGVMQNPRHLVRRRGQEARLRCSPMKGHSHVYWYRQLPEEGLKFMVYLQKENIIDESGMPKERFSAEFPKEGPSILRIQQVVRGDSAAYFCASSLDRVGTGELFFGEGSRLTVL.

This rearrangement joins TRBV19 to TRBJ2-1, with D unresolved. Trimming left V 4 bases short and J 0 bases short, with 13 bases between. CDR3 length: 16 residues. Germline V CDR1 and CDR2: LNHDA, SQIVND (reference sequence). The CDR3 DNA reads as TGTGCCAGTAGTACACCTCCTAGAAGCTCCTACAATGAGCAGTTCTTC. It specifies CASSTPPRSSYNEQFF.

Concerning this clone itself: Additional DNA sequences in this sample encode the identical CDR3. This chain uses TRBV6-5 with TRBJ2-7, with TRBD2 identical over 11 bases. This CDR3 has 16 residues. CDR1 and CDR2 from the germline V gene are MNHEY and SVGAGI. J lost 1 base, V lost 0 bases, and 2 bases had no gene match. The CDR3 DNA reads TGTGCCAGCAGTTACTCTAGCGGGAGGGGATCCTACGAGCAGTACTTC. It specifies CASSYSSGRGSYEQYF.

The chain joins TRBV25-1 to TRBJ2-2; tentatively, D is TRBD1 (5 bases). The V gene lost 1 base and the J gene lost 2 bases, with 11 bases spanning the gap. The germline CDR1 and CDR2 sequences are MGHDK and SYGVNS. This CDR3 comprises 16 residues. CDR3 loop: CASSEFRGTNTGELFF. For the CDR3, the DNA is TGTGCCAGCAGTGAATTTAGGGGTACCAACACCGGGGAGCTGTTTTTT.

The chain combines TRBV19 with TRBJ1-5; TRBD1 matches at 9 bases. The length of the CDR3 is 18 residues. From germline, CDR1 is LNHDA and CDR2 SQIVND (reference sequence). Trimming cost V 6 bases and J 0 bases; bases outside gene matches: 12. CDR3 DNA: TGTGCCAGTAGCCTCGGGACAGGGAGGGGATATAGCAATCAGCCCCAGCATTTT. Translating it yields CASSLGTGRGYSNQPQHF.

There are a few counts of this clone. The chain combines TRBV2 with TRBJ2-3; 16 bases map to TRBD2. The CDR3 length is 18 residues. The ends lost 5 bases at V and 1 base at J; junction bases unmatched: 6. CDR1 is SNHLY and CDR2 is FYNNEI in the germline V gene. CDR3 amino acids: CASSSPGTSGRGTDTQYF. As DNA, the CDR3 is TGTGCCAGCAGTAGTCCCGGGACTAGCGGGAGGGGCACAGATACGCAGTATTTT.

V and J are TRBV2 and TRBJ2-7, with D maybe TRBD1 (5 bases). V was shortened by 8 bases and J by 3 bases, with 11 bases between the two germline ends. The CDR3 totals 12 residues. The V gene's germline CDR1 is SNHLY and CDR2 FYNNEI. Here the CDR3 reads CASGAGYYEQYF. CDR3 DNA: TGTGCCAGCGGAGCAGGGTACTACGAGCAGTACTTC.

Only a few counts were recorded for this clone. The chain uses TRBV19 and TRBJ1-3; 8 nucleotides line up with TRBD1. With V trimmed by 8 bases and J by 7 bases, 10 bases remained unmatched. This CDR3 is 14 amino acids long. CDR1 is LNHDA and CDR2 is SQIVND in the germline V gene (reference sequence). The CDR3 DNA reads as TGTGCCAGTCGCGGACAGGGTCGGTGGAACACCATATATTTT. It specifies CASRGQGRWNTIYF.

The chain recombines TRBV7-6 with TRBJ2-3; 7 bases align to TRBD1. Germline V gene data show CDR1 as SGHVS and CDR2 as FNYEAQ. The CDR3 contains 15 residues. With 5 bases clipped from V and 2 bases from J, the junction kept 7 bases outside the gene matches. DNA for the CDR3: TGTGCCAGCAGCAGAGGGACAGCAGTCACAGATACGCAGTATTTT. Translating gives CASSRGTAVTDTQYF. Combining the CDR3 with reference TRBV7-6 and TRBJ2-3 gives the whole variable domain GAGVSQSPRYKVTKRGQDVALRCDPISGHVSLYWYRQALGQGPEFLTYFNYEAQQDKSGLPNDRFSAERPEGSISTLTIQRTEQRDSAMYRCASSRGTAVTDTQYFGPGTRLTVL.

This clone has a handful of counts. The same CDR3 can be traced to other DNA sequences in this sample. Written as DNA, the CDR3 is TGTGCCAGCAGCTCCTCAGGGACAGGGGGGGACAAGGCTTTCTTT. It is translated as CASSSSGTGGDKAFF. The genes are TRBV7-3 and TRBJ1-1; 11 nucleotides align to TRBD1. The CDR3 extends over 15 amino acids. Germline V gene data show CDR1 as SGHTA and CDR2 as FQGTGA. J gave up 11 bases and V 4 bases, and 12 bases lay outside the gene matches.

This clone turned up a few times. V is TRBV5-1 and J is TRBJ2-1, with TRBD2 matching over 9 bases. The germline CDR1 and CDR2 sequences are SGHRS and YFSETQ. The CDR3 totals 15 residues. V was clipped by 4 bases and J by 4 bases; unmatched bases: 6. CDR3 loop: CASSPTSGPYNEQFF. CDR3 nucleotides: TGCGCCAGCAGCCCAACTAGCGGGCCATACAATGAGCAGTTCTTC.

The chain uses TRBV5-1 and TRBJ1-6; 7 nucleotides line up with TRBD1. V trimming: 0 bases; J trimming: 7 bases; junction bases outside the gene matches: 4. The germline CDR1 and CDR2 sequences are SGHRS and YFSETQ. The CDR3 is made up of 15 amino acids. The CDR3 DNA reads as TGCGCCAGCAGCTTGGCCGGACAGGAAAATTCACCCCTCCACTTT. Translation: CASSLAGQENSPLHF.

This clone appeared once. V gene TRBV4-1 combines with J gene TRBJ2-7; 7 nucleotides match TRBD2. Germline trimming cut 0 bases from V and 12 bases from J; bases unmatched to any gene: 14. CDR1 and CDR2 (germline): MGHRA, YSYEKL. CDR3 length: 15 amino acids. DNA of the CDR3: TGCGCCAGCAGCCAAGATCGGGGGGAGGCCGGGTCGCGGTACTTC. It translates to CASSQDRGEAGSRYF.

The rearrangement links TRBV27 to TRBJ1-2; weak D call: TRBD1 (6 bases). The germline V gene has CDR1 MNHEY and CDR2 SMNVEV (reference sequence). CDR3 size: 12 residues. V was shortened by 5 bases and J by 7 bases, with 11 bases between the two germline ends. The CDR3 is CASSQGIGGYTF. The CDR3, as DNA: TGTGCCAGCAGTCAGGGGATTGGTGGCTACACCTTC.

The chain carries TRBV29-1 and TRBJ2-1, with D possibly TRBD2 on 6 matching bases. The V end was cut by 7 bases, the J end by 0 bases, with 10 bases between. Per germline, CDR1 SQVTM and CDR2 ANQGSEA. CDR3 size: 13 residues. For the CDR3, the DNA is TGCAGCGGTGAGGGACTCTCCTACAATGAGCAGTTCTTC. Translation gives CSGEGLSYNEQFF.

This clone was counted a single time. The chain has TRBV28 and TRBJ1-6; 7 bases agree with TRBD1. V gave up 6 bases and J gave up 7 bases; unmatched junction bases: 15. CDR1 MDHEN and CDR2 SYDVKM come from the germline V gene. The length of the CDR3 is 17 residues. DNA for the CDR3: TGTGCCAGCAGAGAAAGACAGGGAGGCACGAGGAATTCACCCCTCCACTTT. Translating it yields CASRERQGGTRNSPLHF.

A few counts support this clone. The chain combines TRBV7-2 with TRBJ2-1, with 7 bases lining up with TRBD2. The germline gives CDR1 SGHTA, CDR2 FQGNSA. This CDR3 spans 15 amino acids. J gave up 0 bases and V 2 bases, and 1 base lay outside the gene matches. This CDR3 reads CASSLWGGSYNEQFF. In DNA, the CDR3 is TGTGCCAGCAGCTTATGGGGGGGCTCCTACAATGAGCAGTTCTTC.

The chain joins TRBV5-1 to TRBJ2-5, with 8 bases identical to TRBD1. The J segment lost 11 bases and the V segment lost 4 bases, leaving 16 bases of the junction unmatched. This CDR3 contains 15 residues. Germline V gives CDR1 SGHRS, CDR2 YFSETQ. The CDR3 coding sequence is TGCGCCAGCAGCATCCAGGGGACAGGTCTTGAGGAGCAGTACTTC. Translated, it gives CASSIQGTGLEEQYF.

The CDR3 DNA sequence: TGTGCCAGCAGTGCCGACAGGGACCCCTCCTACAATGAGCAGTTCTTC. Translated, it gives CASSADRDPSYNEQFF. The V call is TRBV27, the J call TRBJ2-1, with 7 bases matching TRBD1. The CDR3 contains 16 residues. Germline V gives CDR1 MNHEY, CDR2 SMNVEV (reference sequence). The V gene end was trimmed by 5 bases and the J gene end by 0 bases; junction bases not matched to a gene: 7.

The chain combines TRBV7-9 with TRBJ1-1; D possibly corresponds to TRBD1 (6 bases). V lost 4 bases and J lost 4, with 16 bases in between. The CDR3 consists of 15 residues. Germline V gene data show CDR1 as SEHNR and CDR2 as FQNEAQ (reference sequence). This chain's CDR3 is CASSWGQERATEAFF. The CDR3 nucleotides are TGTGCCAGCAGCTGGGGGCAGGAGAGGGCCACTGAAGCTTTCTTT. Variable domain in full (rest from reference TRBV7-9 and TRBJ1-1): DTGVSQNPRHKITKRGQNVTFRCDPISEHNRLYWYRQTLGQGPEFLTYFQNEAQLEKSRLLSDRFSAERPKGSFSTLEIQRTEQGDSAMYLCASSWGQERATEAFFGQGTRLTVV.

The V gene is TRBV30, the J gene TRBJ2-3; 12 bases are shared with TRBD2. Germline CDR1 and CDR2: GTSNPN and SVGIG (reference sequence). The CDR3 totals 16 residues. Trimming at V came to 4 bases and at J to 0 bases, leaving 5 bases not matched to a gene. The CDR3 coding sequence is TGTGCCTGGACCCTTGGGACTAGCGGGAGCACAGATACGCAGTATTTT. This translates into CAWTLGTSGSTDTQYF.